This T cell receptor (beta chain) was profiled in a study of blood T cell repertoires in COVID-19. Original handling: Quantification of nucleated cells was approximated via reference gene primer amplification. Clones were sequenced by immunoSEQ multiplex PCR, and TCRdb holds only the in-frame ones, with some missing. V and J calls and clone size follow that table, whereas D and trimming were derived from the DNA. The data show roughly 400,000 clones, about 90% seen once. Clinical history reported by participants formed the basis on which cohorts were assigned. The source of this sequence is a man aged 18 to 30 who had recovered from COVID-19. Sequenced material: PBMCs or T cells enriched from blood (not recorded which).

The CDR3 here is CASSRGGQPQHF. The CDR3 nucleotides read TGTGCCAGCAGCCGCGGGGGTCAGCCCCAGCATTTT. The chain carries TRBV7-9 and TRBJ1-5; weak D call: TRBD1 (5 bases). The V gene's germline CDR1 is SEHNR and CDR2 FQNEAQ (reference sequence). This CDR3 is 12 amino acids long. V dropped 5 bases and J dropped 6 bases, with 8 bases sitting between them. Based on the CDR3 plus reference TRBV7-9 and TRBJ1-5, the full variable domain is DTGVSQNPRHKITKRGQNVTFRCDPISEHNRLYWYRQTLGQGPEFLTYFQNEAQLEKSRLLSDRFSAERPKGSFSTLEIQRTEQGDSAMYLCASSRGGQPQHFGDGTRLSIL.